The 21 T cell receptor beta chains given below trace back to one sample, sequenced in a study of blood T cell repertoires in COVID-19. Profiling relied on immunoSEQ multiplex PCR, and the TCRdb table lists in-frame clones only, not all of them. This table holds 170,000 or so clones, roughly 90% found once. What was sequenced was PBMCs or T cells enriched from blood (not recorded which). The source is a woman between 45 and 60 years old who had recovered from COVID-19.

This chain links TRBV25-1 with TRBJ2-3; no reliable D call. Germline V CDR1 and CDR2: MGHDK, SYGVNS. V gave up 8 bases and J gave up 4 bases, with 7 bases separating them. This CDR3 spans 11 amino acids. DNA for the CDR3: TGTGCCAGCCGCGCCGCAGATACGCAGTATTTT. This codes for CASRAADTQYF. The complete variable domain, with remaining parts taken from reference TRBV25-1 and TRBJ2-3, reads EADIYQTPRYLVIGTGKKITLECSQTMGHDKMYWYQQDPGMELHLIHYSYGVNSTEKGDLSSESTVSRIRTEHFPLTLESARPSHTSQYLCASRAADTQYFGPGTRLTVL.

The chain is built from TRBV6-5 and TRBJ2-7, with D possibly TRBD1 on 5 matching bases. CDR3 size: 13 residues. The V gene's germline CDR1 is MNHEY and CDR2 SVGAGI. Between the trimmed V and J ends, which lost 7 bases and 2 bases, there was a span of 12 bases. CDR3 sequence: CASNPGQAYEQYF. CDR3 nucleotides: TGTGCCAGCAACCCAGGACAAGCCTACGAGCAGTACTTC.

The chain employs TRBV20-1 and TRBJ2-5; 10 nucleotides line up with TRBD2. Unmatched junction bases numbered 13, after V lost 3 bases and J lost 0 bases. This CDR3 region has 18 residues. Germline values: CDR1 DFQATT, CDR2 SNEGSKA (reference sequence). The CDR3 DNA follows: TGCAGTGCTAGTCTTGGAGTAGCGGGAGGCATACACCAAGAGACCCAGTACTTC. It yields the protein CSASLGVAGGIHQETQYF.

V gene TRBV28 combines with J gene TRBJ2-7; tentatively, D is TRBD1 (5 bases). Per germline, CDR1 MDHEN and CDR2 SYDVKM. This CDR3 is built from 15 residues. Trimming took off 4 bases at V and 2 bases at J, with 15 bases between the two ends. The CDR3 DNA follows: TGTGCCAGCAGTTCGACAGAGACCCCTCCCTACGAGCAGTACTTC. As protein: CASSSTETPPYEQYF.

The CDR3 is CASSPDMDQPQHF. For the CDR3, the DNA is TGTGCCAGCTCACCAGACATGGATCAGCCCCAGCATTTT. The chain uses TRBV18 and TRBJ1-5; no firm D call. The CDR3 contains 13 residues. V was trimmed by 2 bases and J by 5 bases, leaving 7 bases between them. The germline V gene has CDR1 KGHSH and CDR2 LQKENI.

The rearrangement joins TRBV5-8 to TRBJ2-3; D perhaps matches TRBD2 (5 bases). V was clipped by 4 bases and J by 0 bases, with 15 bases between them. Germline V gives CDR1 SGHTS, CDR2 YDEGEE. The CDR3 covers 16 residues. CDR3 protein: CASSAGRLPSTDTQYF. CDR3 DNA sequence: TGTGCCAGCAGCGCCGGAAGACTACCTAGCACAGATACGCAGTATTTT.

The V and J genes are TRBV28 and TRBJ1-5, with D hard to call. Per germline, CDR1 MDHEN and CDR2 SYDVKM. This CDR3 comprises 15 residues. V was cut by 2 bases and J by 1 base, with 9 bases left in between. The CDR3 sequence is CASSLQAVSNQPQHF. CDR3 bases: TGTGCCAGCAGTTTACAGGCAGTGAGCAATCAGCCCCAGCATTTT. Complete variable domain (other parts from reference TRBV28 and TRBJ1-5): DVKVTQSSRYLVKRTGEKVFLECVQDMDHENMFWYRQDPGLGLRLIYFSYDVKMKEKGDIPEGYSVSREKKERFSLILESASTNQTSMYLCASSLQAVSNQPQHFGDGTRLSIL.

A word on this clone: The junction departs from germline at one end; a sequencing error may be responsible. The gene calls are TRBV6-1 and TRBJ2-7; 7 nucleotides agree with TRBD1. The germline gives CDR1 MNHNS, CDR2 SASEGT. This CDR3 has 13 residues. The CDR3 DNA is TGTGCCAGCAGTGAAGCTGGTCACCTGACAGGGTGGTTC. It encodes CASSEAGHLTGWF.

The chain has TRBV11-2 and TRBJ1-1, with a tentative D call TRBD1 (6 bases). Germline-derived CDR1 and CDR2 are SGHAT and FQNNGV. The CDR3 is 14 residues long. With 6 bases removed from V and 1 base from J, the gap between germline ends came to 12 bases. For the CDR3, the DNA is TGTGCCAGCAGTTTGAGGGGGGGGAACACTGAAGCTTTCTTT. Protein product: CASSLRGGNTEAFF.

The chain combines TRBV27 with TRBJ2-7, with a possible D match to TRBD1 (5 bases). Germline assignment: CDR1 MNHEY and CDR2 SMNVEV (reference sequence). The CDR3 is 15 residues long. V was clipped by 8 bases and J by 3 bases, with 20 bases between them. As DNA, the CDR3 is TGTGCCAGCGCCAGTTTATCCCAGGGCGGCTACGAGCAGTACTTC. The encoded protein is CASASLSQGGYEQYF.

The chain combines TRBV2 with TRBJ2-7, with 12 bases that match TRBD2. J was trimmed by 2 bases and V by 5 bases; bases with no gene match: 7. CDR3 size: 16 residues. Germline CDR1 reads SNHLY; CDR2 reads FYNNEI. CDR3 loop: CASSTRGLAGAYEQYF. The CDR3, as DNA: TGTGCCAGCAGTACCAGGGGACTAGCGGGCGCCTACGAGCAGTACTTC.

The gene calls are TRBV25-1 and TRBJ1-2, with 10 bases aligning to TRBD1. Germline loops: CDR1 MGHDK, CDR2 SYGVNS. After removal of 10 bases from V and 3 bases from J, the junction contained 8 bases not matched to a gene. The CDR3 totals 14 residues. The CDR3 spells CAILTGGRDYGYTF. The CDR3 bases are TGTGCCATCCTGACAGGGGGCAGAGACTATGGCTACACCTTC.

The V call is TRBV4-1, the J call TRBJ2-5, with TRBD2 as a possible D gene (6 bases). The CDR3 contains 14 residues. Trimming removed 1 base from V and 7 bases from J, with 13 bases in between. Germline V gives CDR1 MGHRA, CDR2 YSYEKL. CDR3 sequence (DNA): TGCGCCAGCAGCCAAGTCTTATCCGGGGGGACCCAGTACTTC. As protein: CASSQVLSGGTQYF.

The V gene is TRBV19, the J gene TRBJ2-5, with TRBD1 matching 7 bases. The trim removed 5 bases at V and 4 bases at J, leaving 7 bases unmatched. Germline loops: CDR1 LNHDA, CDR2 SQIVND (reference sequence). The length of the CDR3 is 14 residues. The CDR3 region is CASSPTTGLETQYF. The CDR3 bases are TGTGCCAGTAGTCCCACGACAGGGTTAGAGACCCAGTACTTC.

The chain links TRBV14 to TRBJ1-6; no clear D gene. The germline gives CDR1 SGHDN, CDR2 FVKESK. Trimming removed 0 bases from V and 8 bases from J, with 5 bases in between. The CDR3 extends over 13 amino acids. The CDR3 bases are TGTGCCAGCAGCCAAGATCCAGATTCACCCCTCCACTTT. Residues: CASSQDPDSPLHF.

DNA for the CDR3: TGTGCCAGCAGCCTTAGCGGGAGGGCCAATGAGCAGTTCTTC. Translation: CASSLSGRANEQFF. The chain carries TRBV9 and TRBJ2-1; 11 nucleotides line up with TRBD2. The J segment lost 6 bases and the V segment lost 4 bases, leaving 3 bases of the junction unmatched. Germline CDR1 reads SGDLS; CDR2 reads YYNGEE. The CDR3 length is 14 residues.

CDR3 DNA: TGTGCCTGGGCTTCGCCCCGGGACTACGATCAAGAGACCCAGTACTTC. It encodes CAWASPRDYDQETQYF. The chain has TRBV30 and TRBJ2-5; 7 nucleotides align to TRBD2. This CDR3 spans 16 amino acids. Germline CDR1 GTSNPN, CDR2 SVGIG (reference sequence). J lost 2 bases, V lost 5 bases, and 14 bases had no gene match.

This clone was observed once. The chain combines TRBV7-9 with TRBJ2-2; 10 positions match TRBD2. Germline V lookup: CDR1 SEHNR, CDR2 FQNEAQ (reference sequence). This CDR3 contains 14 residues. J was trimmed by 5 bases and V by 6 bases; bases with no gene match: 3. In nucleotides, the CDR3 is TGTGCCAGCAGGTTGACTAGCGGGACCGGGGAGCTGTTTTTT. This codes for CASRLTSGTGELFF.

The chain couples TRBV18 to TRBJ1-1, with D possibly matching TRBD1 (6 bases). The CDR3 sequence is 15 residues long. V lost 3 bases and J 3 bases, leaving 14 bases between the germline ends. CDR1 KGHSH and CDR2 LQKENI come from the germline V gene. The CDR3 protein is CASSPFQGLDTEAFF. CDR3 bases: TGTGCCAGCTCACCTTTTCAGGGGCTTGACACTGAAGCTTTCTTT.

The chain combines TRBV6-2 or TRBV6-3 with TRBJ2-7; D is perhaps TRBD1 (6 bases). The germline gives CDR1 MNHEY, CDR2 SVGEGT. With 7 bases removed from V and 3 bases from J, the gap between germline ends came to 22 bases. The CDR3 runs 16 residues. Here the CDR3 reads CASTPSRTGFIYEQYF. CDR3 bases: TGTGCCAGCACCCCTTCGAGAACAGGGTTCATCTACGAGCAGTACTTC.

J is TRBJ1-3 and V is TRBV9; tentatively, D is TRBD1 (5 bases). The length of the CDR3 is 17 residues. The ends were cut back, 3 bases at V and 0 bases at J, with 16 bases in the middle. Per the germline V gene, CDR1 is SGDLS and CDR2 is YYNGEE. CDR3 nucleotide sequence: TGTGCCAGCAGCGGGACAAGGCCTCCAACCTCTGGAAACACCATATATTTT. It encodes CASSGTRPPTSGNTIYF.